Listed below are T cell receptor beta chains from one sample, sequenced in a study of blood T cell repertoires in COVID-19. Method: immunoSEQ multiplex PCR; TCRdb's copy keeps in-frame clones and lacks some. Of approximately 140,000 clones in the sample, over 75% were seen once. The sample comprised peripheral blood. Source of these receptors: a man aged 65-85 years with active COVID-19. CDR3s include the opening cysteine and the closing phenylalanine or tryptophan. A D gene is named only where the DNA matches it firmly. A clone size is listed for some rows: how often the clone was seen (once, few, many), or a class if it is expanded.

j_call v_call clone_size d_call cdr3_nt cdr3_aa
TRBJ2-7 TRBV4-1 NA NA TGCGCCAGCAGCCAAGATCCGGGGAAATCCTACGAGCAGTACTTC CASSQDPGKSYEQYF
TRBJ2-7 TRBV7-2 once NA TGTGCCAGCAGCACAACCGGGACAACCTACGAGCAGTACTTC CASSTTGTTYEQYF
TRBJ2-3 TRBV7-8 once TRBD2 TGTGCCAGCAGCTTAGAGGGAGGGGTAACAGATACGCAGTATTTT CASSLEGGVTDTQYF
TRBJ2-3 TRBV7-2 NA TRBD1 TGTGCCAGCAACGACAGGGGGGCAGATACGCAGTATTTT CASNDRGADTQYF
TRBJ2-2 TRBV7-2 NA TRBD2 TGTGCCAGCAGCTTAGGGGGGGTAGCGGGAGTTACCGGGGAGCTGTTTTTT CASSLGGVAGVTGELFF
TRBJ1-1 TRBV5-4 NA TRBD1 TGTGCCAGCAGCCTACAGGGGGTCGCTGAAGCTTTCTTT CASSLQGVAEAFF
TRBJ2-1 TRBV5-1 NA NA TGCGCCAGCAGCCTGTGGGGGGATTCCTACAATGAGCAGTTCTTC CASSLWGDSYNEQFF
TRBJ1-2 TRBV3-1/TRBV3-2 once NA TGTGTCAGCAGCCAAGGGTTTAGGTGGCAGGCCCCCGGCTACACCTTC CVSSQGFRWQAPGYTF
TRBJ2-2 TRBV7-9 once NA TGTGCCAGCATCACACCTAGCGTCACCGGGGAGCTGTTTTTT CASITPSVTGELFF
TRBJ2-2 TRBV30 NA NA TGTGCCTGGAGTGTACAATGGGAGTCCGGGGAGCTGTTTTTT CAWSVQWESGELFF
TRBJ1-1 TRBV7-8 NA NA TGTGCCAGCAGCTTAGAGGGGGATAACACTGAAGCTTTCTTT CASSLEGDNTEAFF
TRBJ1-1 TRBV9 few NA TGTGCCAGCAGCATAAACCCCTCTCCTAGAACTGAAGCTTTCTTT CASSINPSPRTEAFF
TRBJ1-2 TRBV14 NA TRBD1 TGTGCCAGCAGCGAAACCGGGACAGGGGCTGTTCCCGCCTTC CASSETGTGAVPAF
TRBJ1-2 TRBV6-6 once NA TGTGCCAGCAGTTCGCCCACAGGGACCGATGGCTACACCTTC CASSSPTGTDGYTF
TRBJ2-7 TRBV19 NA NA TGTGCCAGTAGTACTCCCCCCTACGAGCAGTACTTC CASSTPPYEQYF
TRBJ2-7 TRBV11-2 NA TRBD2 TGTGCCAGCAGCTTAACCATAGCGGGAATACAAAACGAGCAGTACTTC CASSLTIAGIQNEQYF
TRBJ2-7 TRBV28 NA NA TGTGCCAGCAGTTTGACGGCTAGAGGCGAGCAGTACTTC CASSLTARGEQYF
TRBJ2-7 TRBV28 NA NA TGTGCCAGCAGTTTCACAGGGTACGAGCAGTACTTC CASSFTGYEQYF
TRBJ1-1 TRBV6-5 NA TRBD1 TGTGCCAGCAGGGTTGACAGGGCTGGGGACACTGAAGCTTTCTTT CASRVDRAGDTEAFF
TRBJ1-1 TRBV27 NA TRBD1 TGTGCCAGCAGTCTACTCGGACAGGCGAACACTGAAGCTTTCTTT CASSLLGQANTEAFF
TRBJ2-7 TRBV4-1 NA NA TGCGCCAGCACGACGAGGTCGGACGCCGCGGGCGAGCAGTACTTC CASTTRSDAAGEQYF
TRBJ1-4 TRBV2 NA TRBD1 TGTGCCAGCAGCCGGGACAGGTACATGTTTTTT CASSRDRYMFF
TRBJ2-3 TRBV12-3/TRBV12-4 once NA TGTGCCAGCACCGCTAGAGATACGCAGTATTTT CASTARDTQYF
TRBJ1-3 TRBV5-1 NA TRBD1 TGCGCCAGCAGCGAGACGGACAGGGTGGGAAACACCATATATTTT CASSETDRVGNTIYF
TRBJ2-4 TRBV5-5 once NA TGTGCCAGCAGCTTGGCGTCACAGGGACCCCAAAACATTCAGTACTTC CASSLASQGPQNIQYF
TRBJ2-1 TRBV7-2 NA TRBD2 TGTGCCAGCAGCGCGGGACTAGCGGGAGGGCCGTTCTTC CASSAGLAGGPFF
TRBJ1-3 TRBV5-1 medium-sized NA TGCGCCAGCAGTCCCACACAAAGCTCTGGAAACACCATATATTTT CASSPTQSSGNTIYF
TRBJ1-5 TRBV6-5 NA NA TGTGCCAGCAGAACAGCATACAATCAGCCCCAGCATTTT CASRTAYNQPQHF
TRBJ2-2 TRBV5-1 NA NA TGCGCCAGCAAGGGGTACGGGGAGCTGTTTTTT CASKGYGELFF
TRBJ1-1 TRBV6-5 once TRBD1 TGTGCCACTACAAGACAGGGTATAAACACTGAAGCTTTCTTT CATTRQGINTEAFF
TRBJ1-1 TRBV12-3/TRBV12-4 few NA TGTGCCAGCAACATTCAAAGGAACACTGAAGCTTTCTTT CASNIQRNTEAFF
TRBJ2-7 TRBV19 NA NA TGTGCCAGTAGTAGGGGGGACGGTCCCTACGAGCAGTACTTC CASSRGDGPYEQYF
TRBJ2-7 TRBV28 NA NA TGTGCCAGCAGTTCTGGGCCCACCTACGAGCAGTACTTC CASSSGPTYEQYF
TRBJ1-1 TRBV11-3 NA NA TGTGCCAGCAGCCTACGGGCAGGGTCGGATACTGAAGCTTTCTTT CASSLRAGSDTEAFF
TRBJ2-2 TRBV28 NA NA TGTGCCAGCAGTTTAGGGGGCAGGTCGAACACCGGGGAGCTGTTTTTT CASSLGGRSNTGELFF
TRBJ1-4 TRBV5-1 NA TRBD1 TGCGCCAGCAGCTTGGACGGACAGGGCGGGGGTGAAAAACTGTTTTTT CASSLDGQGGGEKLFF
TRBJ1-2 TRBV2 NA NA TGTGCCAGCAGTGCCCAGGGAAGAGGCTACACCTTC CASSAQGRGYTF
TRBJ2-5 TRBV12-3/TRBV12-4 NA NA TGTGCCAGCAGTTTGACAGAGGAGACCCAGTACTTC CASSLTEETQYF
TRBJ2-7 TRBV24-1 NA TRBD2 TGTGCCACCAGTGATCCCGGGACTAGCGGGAGAGGGGAGCAGTACTTC CATSDPGTSGRGEQYF
TRBJ2-2 TRBV18 NA TRBD1 TGTGCCAGCTCTCAGGACAGGGATGGTCCCGGGGAGCTGTTTTTT CASSQDRDGPGELFF
TRBJ2-7 TRBV5-1 NA NA TGCGCCAGCAGCTGGGACAACTCCTACGAGCAGTACTTC CASSWDNSYEQYF
TRBJ2-3 TRBV27 NA NA TGTGCCAGCAGTTTATCCGGGTTCCTCGGAGATACGCAGTATTTT CASSLSGFLGDTQYF
TRBJ1-6 TRBV28 NA TRBD1 TGTGCCAGCAGTTCGCAGGGGGGAAATTCACCCCTCCACTTT CASSSQGGNSPLHF
TRBJ2-5 TRBV29-1 NA TRBD2 TGCAGCGTTGAATGGGCTAGCGGATTACAAGAGACCCAGTACTTC CSVEWASGLQETQYF
TRBJ2-1 TRBV19 once NA TGTGCCAGTAGCATTGATCGGACGGGAACCCCCGAGCAGTTCTTC CASSIDRTGTPEQFF